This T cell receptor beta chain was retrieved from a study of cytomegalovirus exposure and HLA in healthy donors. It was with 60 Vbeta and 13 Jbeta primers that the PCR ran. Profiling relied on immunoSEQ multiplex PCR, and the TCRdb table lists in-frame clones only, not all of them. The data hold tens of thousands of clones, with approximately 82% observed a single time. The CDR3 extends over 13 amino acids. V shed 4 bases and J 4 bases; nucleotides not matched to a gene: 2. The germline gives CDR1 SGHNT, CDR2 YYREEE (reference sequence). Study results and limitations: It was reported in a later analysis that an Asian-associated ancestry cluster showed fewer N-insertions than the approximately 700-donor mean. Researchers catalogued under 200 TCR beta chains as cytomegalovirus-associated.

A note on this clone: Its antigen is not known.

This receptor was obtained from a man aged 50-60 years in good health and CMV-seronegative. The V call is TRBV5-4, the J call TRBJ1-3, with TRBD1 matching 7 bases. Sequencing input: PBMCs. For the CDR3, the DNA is TGTGCCAGCAGCGTGGACAGGGGAAACACCATATATTTT. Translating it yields CASSVDRGNTIYF.